Listed here is a single TCR beta chain. As yet, its antigen is unknown. Per the authors' pipeline: Filtering differed, since immunoSEQ gave only junction sequences and no quality scores. Sequenced by immunoSEQ multiplex PCR; TCRdb stores in-frame clones only, minus some. The DNA was the basis for D and trimming; V, J and clone size are from that table. The sample shows 2 million to 2.5 million clones, approximately 90% of them seen only once. The CDR3 extends over 13 amino acids. Looked up from germline, CDR1 is MNHEY and CDR2 is SMNVEV (reference sequence). V was shortened by 6 bases and J by 8 bases, with 16 bases between the two germline ends. The data were obtained in a study of shared clonotypes between healthy human individuals. Study summary: Each donor contributed plates that comprised three CD4 naive, three CD4 memory, two CD8 naive and one CD8 memory. Whole-study findings and limits: A generally larger estimated richness was seen in naive subsets than in memory subsets.

HIV-negative, healthy adults without recent acute infections or vaccinations were the donors. The specimen was naive CD4+ T cells from PBMCs. Subset denoted: CD45RA+ positively selected. This receptor was obtained from a man in his late teens or twenties in good health. Some clones in this sample may be carry-over from other donors' samples. The chain links TRBV27 to TRBJ1-2; unclear D gene. The DNA for the CDR3 is TGTGCCAGCAGAAGCAACGGCATTGGGGGCTACACCTTC. It encodes CASRSNGIGGYTF.